This T cell receptor beta chain was profiled in a study of identical twins. TCRdb reprocessed the 5' RACE reads via MiXCR and lists one record per CDR3 protein. The profile shows around 230,000 distinct CDR3 sequences, 6.5% of them singletons. There are many counts of this clonotype. The CDR3 runs 14 residues. The ends were cut back, 2 bases at V and 4 bases at J, with 12 bases in the middle. The V gene's germline CDR1 is LGHNA and CDR2 YSLEER. The sample was also reused in another study, on T cells expressing NK-cell markers.

The sample comprised CD8+ T cells sorted from blood. This sequence was found in a woman between 18 and 29 years old in good health. The chain combines TRBV4-3 with TRBJ2-7; the D call may be TRBD1 or TRBD2 (6 bases each). Here the CDR3 DNA reads TGCGCCAGCAGCCAACTCGAGGGGGGTTACGAGCAGTACTTC. Translation: CASSQLEGGYEQYF.